Presented here are 24 T cell receptor beta chains from one specimen sequenced in a study of graft-versus-host responses after intestinal transplantation (dated by TCRdb to the early 2020s). Libraries came from the immunoSEQ multiplex PCR assay. In its TCRdb copy, this immuneACCESS table keeps in-frame sequences only and misses some clones. Where compared with another copy, unresolved V genes explain less than half of these, and the others have no known cause. For this sample there are about 43,000 clones; approximately 95% appear just once. The ten top clones hold roughly 1.5% of the sample. The sequencing here drew on PBMCs, taken around 330 days after intestinal transplant. The receptor set was obtained from a human patient who received an intestinal transplant, so some T cells may come from the graft donor.

The chain couples TRBV18 to TRBJ2-2, with D perhaps TRBD1 (6 bases). The V end was cut by 1 base, the J end by 1 base, with 7 bases between. This CDR3 region has 15 residues. Germline CDR1 reads KGHSH; CDR2 reads LQKENI. The CDR3 loop reads CASSPRTENTGELFF. For the CDR3, the DNA is TGTGCCAGCTCACCACGGACAGAGAACACCGGGGAGCTGTTTTTT. The whole variable domain, remainder taken from reference TRBV18 and TRBJ2-2, is NAGVMQNPRHLVRRRGQEARLRCSPMKGHSHVYWYRQLPEEGLKFMVYLQKENIIDESGMPKERFSAEFPKEGPSILRIQQVVRGDSAAYFCASSPRTENTGELFFGEGSRLTVL.

The V and J genes are TRBV5-1 and TRBJ2-5; TRBD1 might be the D (6 bases). The V gene's germline CDR1 is SGHRS and CDR2 YFSETQ. V was clipped by 0 bases and J by 5 bases, with 14 bases between them. CDR3 length: 15 amino acids. CDR3 residues: CASSLGGGAQETQYF. The CDR3 DNA follows: TGCGCCAGCAGCTTGGGAGGGGGAGCGCAGGAGACCCAGTACTTC.

This clone was picked up a small number of times. J is TRBJ1-4 and V is TRBV18; D may be TRBD1 (5 bases). Germline CDR1 reads KGHSH; CDR2 reads LQKENI. The CDR3 covers 15 residues. The V end lost 2 bases, the J end lost 5 bases, and 12 bases lay between the germline ends. In nucleotides, the CDR3 is TGTGCCAGCTCACCAAGCGACAGAAGAAATGAAAAACTGTTTTTT. It is translated as CASSPSDRRNEKLFF.

The chain recombines TRBV18 with TRBJ1-1; 8 bases are shared with TRBD1. CDR1 is KGHSH, CDR2 LQKENI, per germline. There are 19 residues in the CDR3. J gave up 6 bases and V 5 bases, and 23 bases lay outside the gene matches. CDR3 nucleotides: TGTGCCAGCTCATCTAAAAACCCGGGACAGGCCGACGGCCGTGCTGAAGCTTTCTTT. This translates into CASSSKNPGQADGRAEAFF.

The chain uses TRBV5-6 and TRBJ1-3; the D gene is possibly TRBD1 (5 bases). CDR1 SGHDT and CDR2 YYEEEE come from the germline V gene. Trimming pared 1 base from V and 6 bases from J, leaving 8 bases between. The CDR3 has 13 amino acids. The CDR3 region has the DNA TGTGCCAGCAGCTTGTGGGGGGAAAACACCATATATTTT. It specifies CASSLWGENTIYF.

This chain connects TRBV11-2 to TRBJ1-2; D unclear. This CDR3 spans 14 amino acids. Germline V CDR1 and CDR2: SGHAT, FQNNGV. The V end was cut by 4 bases, the J end by 2 bases, with 11 bases between. The CDR3 loop is CASSSGLRNYGYTF. DNA of the CDR3: TGTGCCAGCAGCTCTGGCCTGCGGAACTATGGCTACACCTTC.

The J gene is TRBJ2-7, the V gene TRBV6-1, with TRBD2 matching over 8 bases. The junction had 8 bases not matched to a gene; V was cut back by 8 bases and J by 2 bases. The CDR3 sequence is 14 residues long. Germline V gives CDR1 MNHNS, CDR2 SASEGT. This CDR3 reads CASRRLASTYEQYF. DNA for the CDR3: TGTGCCAGCCGAAGACTAGCGAGCACCTACGAGCAGTACTTC.

A single count supports this clone. This chain uses TRBV6-4 with TRBJ1-2, with 9 bases that match TRBD1. The CDR3 is 14 residues long. Trimming at V came to 6 bases and at J to 9 bases, leaving 11 bases not matched to a gene. Germline V gives CDR1 MRHNA, CDR2 SNTAGT. The CDR3 nucleotides are TGTGCCAGCAGCGTGTGGGGACAGGGAATTTGCTACACCTTC. It translates to CASSVWGQGICYTF.

This rearrangement joins TRBV6-6 to TRBJ2-7; D is uncertain. V lost 7 bases and J lost 6, with 16 bases in between. CDR3 length equals 13 residues. The germline V gene has CDR1 MNHNY and CDR2 SVGAGI (reference sequence). This chain's CDR3 is CASNHGPTFEQYF. In DNA form, the CDR3 reads TGTGCCAGCAATCACGGACCGACGTTCGAGCAGTACTTC.

The chain combines TRBV5-4 with TRBJ2-7; 10 nucleotides agree with TRBD2. Germline values: CDR1 SGHNT, CDR2 YYREEE (reference sequence). This CDR3 contains 16 residues. The V and J ends lost 4 bases and 2 bases, in that order; junction bases with no gene match: 9. The CDR3 reads CASSLPLAGAAYEQYF. CDR3 DNA sequence: TGTGCCAGCAGCCTACCCCTAGCGGGAGCAGCCTACGAGCAGTACTTC.

The J gene is TRBJ2-7, the V gene TRBV7-9, with a weak D call TRBD1 (7 bases). The CDR3 has 15 residues. The V end was cut by 4 bases, the J end by 1 base, with 14 bases between. Germline V gene lookup returns CDR1 SEHNR and CDR2 FQNEAQ (reference sequence). This CDR3 reads CASSYVRGVSYEQYF. CDR3 bases: TGTGCCAGCAGCTACGTCAGGGGGGTGTCCTACGAGCAGTACTTC.

This clone was seen just once. The gene calls are TRBV5-6 and TRBJ1-1; D uncertain. The CDR3 spans 12 residues. Germline CDR1 SGHDT, CDR2 YYEEEE. The V gene lost 6 bases and the J gene lost 1 base, with 7 bases spanning the gap. The CDR3 DNA follows: TGTGCCAGCAACCAGCCGAACACTGAAGCTTTCTTT. The encoded protein is CASNQPNTEAFF. The whole variable domain, remainder taken from reference TRBV5-6 and TRBJ1-1, is DAGVTQSPTHLIKTRGQQVTLRCSPKSGHDTVSWYQQALGQGPQFIFQYYEEEERQRGNFPDRFSGHQFPNYSSELNVNALLLGDSALYLCASNQPNTEAFFGQGTRLTVV.

The genes are TRBV10-3 and TRBJ2-7; 13 nucleotides agree with TRBD2. J gave up 0 bases and V 0 bases, and 2 bases lay outside the gene matches. CDR1 is ENHRY, CDR2 SYGVKD, per germline. The CDR3 has 17 residues. The CDR3, as DNA: TGTGCCATCAGTGAGTCGACTAGCGGGAGGCGCTCCTACGAGCAGTACTTC. Protein sequence: CAISESTSGRRSYEQYF.

A single count supports this clone. The V call is TRBV18, the J call TRBJ1-6; TRBD1 matches at 7 bases. Looked up from germline, CDR1 is KGHSH and CDR2 is LQKENI. V gave up 1 base and J gave up 6 bases; unmatched junction bases: 6. The CDR3 totals 16 residues. CDR3 in DNA: TGTGCCAGCTCACCACGACAGGGAACTGTTAATTCACCCCTCCACTTT. As protein: CASSPRQGTVNSPLHF.

This rearrangement joins TRBV23-1 to TRBJ2-2; D gene ambiguous. TRBV23-1 is sorted into the ORF group, with uncertain function. This CDR3 contains 16 residues. The ends were cut back, 0 bases at V and 8 bases at J, with 16 bases in the middle. In DNA, the CDR3 is TGCGCCAGCAGTCAATCGGCCAAGAATATGTATGGGGAGCTGTTTTTT. This encodes CASSQSAKNMYGELFF.

The chain links TRBV5-4 to TRBJ2-5; 16 nucleotides line up with TRBD2. The V segment lost 3 bases and the J segment 2 bases; nucleotides outside the gene matches: 10. This CDR3 contains 19 residues. Germline V gene data show CDR1 as SGHNT and CDR2 as YYREEE (reference sequence). Here the CDR3 DNA reads TGTGCCAGCAGCTCCCTGGGACTAGCGGGAGGGCCGGGGCAAGAGACCCAGTACTTC. Its translation: CASSSLGLAGGPGQETQYF.

This chain uses TRBV7-9 with TRBJ2-5, with 11 bases matching TRBD2. The CDR3 totals 15 residues. Germline assignment: CDR1 SEHNR and CDR2 FQNEAQ (reference sequence). V lost 1 base and J lost 4; bases outside the gene matches: 2. This CDR3 reads CASSLDLAGGETQYF. The CDR3 region has the DNA TGTGCCAGCAGCTTAGACCTAGCGGGAGGAGAGACCCAGTACTTC.

The chain joins TRBV30 to TRBJ2-2, with a possible D match to TRBD1 (5 bases). Per the germline V gene, CDR1 is GTSNPN and CDR2 is SVGIG (reference sequence). This CDR3 has 16 amino acids. As DNA, the CDR3 is TGTGCAATGGTGGTGTTAAGGGGCCGGGTCACCGGGGAGCTGTTTTTT. It yields the protein CAMVVLRGRVTGELFF.

This chain links TRBV12-5 with TRBJ2-7, with D perhaps matching TRBD2 (6 bases). CDR1 is LGHNT and CDR2 is FRNRAP in the germline V gene. V lost 3 bases, J lost 4 bases, and 13 bases lay in between. This CDR3 is 14 amino acids long. The CDR3 DNA sequence: TGTGCTAGTGGTTTAGGGACTCATTTATACGAGCAGTACTTC. Translation gives CASGLGTHLYEQYF.

This chain connects TRBV4-3 to TRBJ1-2; D remains ambiguous. V lost 1 base and J 2 bases, leaving 14 bases between the germline ends. The CDR3 runs 16 residues. Germline CDR1 LGHNA, CDR2 YSLEER. This CDR3 is CASSQVDLPGNYGYTF. In DNA form, the CDR3 reads TGCGCCAGCAGCCAAGTGGACCTCCCGGGGAACTATGGCTACACCTTC.

V gene TRBV27 combines with J gene TRBJ2-1; the D gene is possibly TRBD2 (6 bases). Germline loops: CDR1 MNHEY, CDR2 SMNVEV (reference sequence). This CDR3 spans 17 amino acids. Trimming shortened V by 5 bases and J by 6 bases, and 23 bases separated the two germline ends. The CDR3 DNA reads TGTGCCAGCAGTACGTATCACAGGAGTCGGAGGGTCAATGAGCAGTTCTTC. It codes for CASSTYHRSRRVNEQFF.

V is TRBV27 and J is TRBJ2-3; D is undetermined. With 0 bases removed from V and 7 bases from J, the gap between germline ends came to 11 bases. The CDR3 totals 14 residues. The germline gives CDR1 MNHEY, CDR2 SMNVEV (reference sequence). The CDR3 bases are TGTGCCAGCAGTTTATCCCCCTCCTCAAATACGCAGTATTTT. The encoded protein is CASSLSPSSNTQYF.

The chain combines TRBV9 with TRBJ2-2; D possibly uses TRBD1 or TRBD2 (5 bases each). The germline V gene has CDR1 SGDLS and CDR2 YYNGEE. This CDR3 spans 18 amino acids. V gave up 0 bases and J gave up 4 bases, with 19 bases separating them. Here the CDR3 reads CASSVGGVGPLGTGELFF. In DNA form, the CDR3 reads TGTGCCAGCAGCGTAGGAGGGGTCGGGCCGTTAGGCACCGGGGAGCTGTTTTTT.

This chain uses TRBV2 with TRBJ2-1, with 10 positions matching TRBD1. V shed 8 bases, J shed 4 bases, and the junction held 14 bases outside the gene matches. Germline CDR1 is SNHLY and CDR2 is FYNNEI. The length of the CDR3 is 17 residues. This CDR3 reads CASQPGTGVGRYNEQFF. CDR3 in DNA: TGTGCCAGCCAACCCGGGACAGGGGTGGGTAGGTACAATGAGCAGTTCTTC.